This TCR beta chain stems from a study of blood T cell repertoires in COVID-19. Study-level information: Sites in the United States, Italy and Spain provided acute and convalescent COVID-19 samples. PBMCs, B-cell-depleted T cells, or T cells provided the cDNA or gDNA that made up the material.

Germline lookup yields CDR1 SGHVS and CDR2 FQNEAQ. The CDR3 is made up of 14 amino acids. V lost 5 bases, J lost 10 bases, and 18 bases lay in between. Using immunoSEQ multiplex PCR, the repertoire was profiled, and TCRdb retains in-frame clones only, with some absent. In the table there are 250,000 to 300,000 clones, about 80% of which are singletons. The gene calls are TRBV7-8 and TRBJ2-1; the D gene is possibly TRBD1 (5 bases). Sequencing input: peripheral blood. This clonotype was obtained from a woman at least 80 years old with acute or convalescent COVID-19. The CDR3 region has the DNA TGTGCCAGCAGCCCCTCGGGCAGGGTGGTAGAGCAGTTCTTC. Translated: CASSPSGRVVEQFF.